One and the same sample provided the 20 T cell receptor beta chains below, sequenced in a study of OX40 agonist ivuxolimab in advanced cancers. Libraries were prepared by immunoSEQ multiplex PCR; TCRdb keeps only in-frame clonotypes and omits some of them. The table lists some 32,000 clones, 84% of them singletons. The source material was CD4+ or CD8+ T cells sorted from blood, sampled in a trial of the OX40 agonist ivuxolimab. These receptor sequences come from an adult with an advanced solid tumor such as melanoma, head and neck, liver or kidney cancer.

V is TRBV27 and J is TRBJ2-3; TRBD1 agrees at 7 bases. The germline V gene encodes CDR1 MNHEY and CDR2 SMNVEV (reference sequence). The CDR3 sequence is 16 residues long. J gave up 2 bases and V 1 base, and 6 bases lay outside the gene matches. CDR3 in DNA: TGTGCCAGCAGTTTATACCCCGACAGGGTCACAGATACGCAGTATTTT. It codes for CASSLYPDRVTDTQYF.

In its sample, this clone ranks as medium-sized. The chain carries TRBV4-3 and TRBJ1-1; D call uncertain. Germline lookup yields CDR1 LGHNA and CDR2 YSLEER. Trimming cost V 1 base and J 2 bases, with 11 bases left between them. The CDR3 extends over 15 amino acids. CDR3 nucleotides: TGCGCCAGCAGCCAAGGTCTTCACAGCAACACTGAAGCTTTCTTT. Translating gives CASSQGLHSNTEAFF.

CDR3 bases: TGTGCCAGCAGTGAAGGGGAACAGGGTGGACAGCCCCAGCATTTT. This gives the protein CASSEGEQGGQPQHF. This sequence joins TRBV2 and TRBJ1-5, with D tentatively TRBD1 (6 bases). Trimming took 1 base from V and 7 from J, leaving 14 bases between them. The CDR3 loop spans 15 amino acids. CDR1 is SNHLY and CDR2 is FYNNEI in the germline V gene. The whole variable domain, filled in from reference TRBV2 and TRBJ1-5, reads EPEVTQTPSHQVTQMGQEVILRCVPISNHLYFYWYRQILGQKVEFLVSFYNNEISEKSEIFDDQFSVERPDGSNFTLKIRSTKLEDSAMYFCASSEGEQGGQPQHFGDGTRLSIL.

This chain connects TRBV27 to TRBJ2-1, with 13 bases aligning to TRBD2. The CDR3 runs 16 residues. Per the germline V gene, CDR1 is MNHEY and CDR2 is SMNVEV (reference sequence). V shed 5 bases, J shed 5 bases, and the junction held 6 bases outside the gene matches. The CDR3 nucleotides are TGTGCCAGCAGTGAATGGACTAGCGGGAGCCACAATGAGCAGTTCTTC. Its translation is CASSEWTSGSHNEQFF.

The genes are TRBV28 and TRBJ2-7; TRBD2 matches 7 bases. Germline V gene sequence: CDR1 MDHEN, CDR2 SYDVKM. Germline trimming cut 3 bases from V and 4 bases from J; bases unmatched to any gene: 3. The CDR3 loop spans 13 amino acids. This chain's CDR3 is CASSFLAAYEQYF. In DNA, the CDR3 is TGTGCCAGCAGTTTTCTAGCGGCGTACGAGCAGTACTTC.

The DNA for the CDR3 is TGTGCCAGCAGTCTAGGGGGCAGCGGGGAGCTGTTTTTT. The encoded protein is CASSLGGSGELFF. The chain combines TRBV28 with TRBJ2-2; 7 bases fit TRBD1. The junction had 4 bases not matched to a gene; V was cut back by 5 bases and J by 7 bases. The CDR3 loop spans 13 amino acids. The germline V gene encodes CDR1 MDHEN and CDR2 SYDVKM.

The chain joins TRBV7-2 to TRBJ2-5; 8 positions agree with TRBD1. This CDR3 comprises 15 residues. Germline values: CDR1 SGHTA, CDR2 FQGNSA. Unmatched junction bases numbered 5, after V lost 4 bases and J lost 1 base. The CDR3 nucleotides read TGTGCCAGCAGCTCTACGACAGGGGCCCAAGAGACCCAGTACTTC. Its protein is CASSSTTGAQETQYF.

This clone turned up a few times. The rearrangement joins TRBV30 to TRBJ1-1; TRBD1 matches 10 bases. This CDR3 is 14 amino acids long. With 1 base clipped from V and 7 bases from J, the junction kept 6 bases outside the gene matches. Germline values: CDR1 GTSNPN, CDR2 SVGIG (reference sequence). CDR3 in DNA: TGTGCCTGGAGTGCCCGGGACAGGGGCGATGAAGCTTTCTTT. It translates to CAWSARDRGDEAFF.

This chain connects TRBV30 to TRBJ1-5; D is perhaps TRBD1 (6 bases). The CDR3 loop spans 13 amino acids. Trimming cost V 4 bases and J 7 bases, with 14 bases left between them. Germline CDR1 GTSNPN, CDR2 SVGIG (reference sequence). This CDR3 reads CAWTEGRGQPQHF. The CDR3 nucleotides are TGTGCCTGGACCGAGGGGAGGGGGCAGCCCCAGCATTTT.

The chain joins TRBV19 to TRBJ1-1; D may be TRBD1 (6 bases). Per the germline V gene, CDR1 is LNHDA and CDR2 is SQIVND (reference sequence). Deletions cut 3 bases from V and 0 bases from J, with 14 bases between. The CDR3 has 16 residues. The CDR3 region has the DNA TGTGCCAGTAGTATTCCGGGACAAATCATGAACACTGAAGCTTTCTTT. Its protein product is CASSIPGQIMNTEAFF.

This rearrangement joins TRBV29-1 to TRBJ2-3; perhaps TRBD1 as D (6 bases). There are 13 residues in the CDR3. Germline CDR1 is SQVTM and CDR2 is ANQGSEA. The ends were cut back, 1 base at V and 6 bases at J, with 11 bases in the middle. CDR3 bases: TGCAGCGTTGAAGGTAGACAGGCGGATACGCAGTATTTT. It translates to CSVEGRQADTQYF.

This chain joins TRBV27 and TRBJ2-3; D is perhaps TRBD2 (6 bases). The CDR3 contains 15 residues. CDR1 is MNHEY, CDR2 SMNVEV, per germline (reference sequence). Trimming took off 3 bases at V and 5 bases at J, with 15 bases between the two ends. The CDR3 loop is CASSLPSDYQDTQYF. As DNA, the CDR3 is TGTGCCAGCAGTTTGCCCTCGGACTACCAAGATACGCAGTATTTT.

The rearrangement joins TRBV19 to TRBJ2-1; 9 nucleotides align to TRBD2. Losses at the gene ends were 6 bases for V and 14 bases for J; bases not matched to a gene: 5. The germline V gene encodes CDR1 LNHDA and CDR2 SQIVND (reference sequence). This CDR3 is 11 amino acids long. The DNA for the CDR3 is TGTGCCAGTAGCTCAGCGGGGGGCAAGTTCTTC. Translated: CASSSAGGKFF.

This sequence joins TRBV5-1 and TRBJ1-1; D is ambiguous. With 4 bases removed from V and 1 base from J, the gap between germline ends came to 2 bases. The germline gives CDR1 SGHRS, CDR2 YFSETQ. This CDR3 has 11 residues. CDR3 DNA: TGCGCCAGCAGCGGGAACACTGAAGCTTTCTTT. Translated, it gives CASSGNTEAFF. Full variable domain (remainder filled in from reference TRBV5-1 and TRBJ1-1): KAGVTQTPRYLIKTRGQQVTLSCSPISGHRSVSWYQQTPGQGLQFLFEYFSETQRNKGNFPGRFSGRQFSNSRSEMNVSTLELGDSALYLCASSGNTEAFFGQGTRLTVV.

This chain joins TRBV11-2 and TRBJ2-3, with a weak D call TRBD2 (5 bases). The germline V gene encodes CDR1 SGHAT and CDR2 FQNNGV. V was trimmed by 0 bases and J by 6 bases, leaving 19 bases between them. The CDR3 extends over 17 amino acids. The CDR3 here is CASSLEDRLAVGDTQYF. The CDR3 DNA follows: TGTGCCAGCAGCTTAGAAGATAGGCTAGCTGTCGGTGATACGCAGTATTTT. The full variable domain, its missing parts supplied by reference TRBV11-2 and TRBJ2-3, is EAGVAQSPRYKIIEKRQSVAFWCNPISGHATLYWYQQILGQGPKLLIQFQNNGVVDDSQLPKDRFSAERLKGVDSTLKIQPAKLEDSAVYLCASSLEDRLAVGDTQYFGPGTRLTVL.

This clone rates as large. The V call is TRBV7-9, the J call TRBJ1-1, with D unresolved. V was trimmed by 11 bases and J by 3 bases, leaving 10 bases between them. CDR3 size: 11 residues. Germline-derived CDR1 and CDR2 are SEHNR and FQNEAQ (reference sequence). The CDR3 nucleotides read TGTGCCGGTTCCCCATACACTGAAGCTTTCTTT. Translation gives CAGSPYTEAFF.

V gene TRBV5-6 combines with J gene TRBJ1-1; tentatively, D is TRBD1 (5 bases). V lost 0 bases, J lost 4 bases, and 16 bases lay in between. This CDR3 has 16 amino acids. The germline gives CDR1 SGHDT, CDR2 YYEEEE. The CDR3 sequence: CASSLGDWVFGTEAFF. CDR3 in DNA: TGTGCCAGCAGCTTGGGGGACTGGGTATTCGGCACTGAAGCTTTCTTT.

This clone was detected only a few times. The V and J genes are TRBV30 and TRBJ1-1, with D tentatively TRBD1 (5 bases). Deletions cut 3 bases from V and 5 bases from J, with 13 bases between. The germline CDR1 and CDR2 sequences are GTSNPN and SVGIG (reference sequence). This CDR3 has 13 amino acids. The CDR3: CAWRWGVGTEAFF. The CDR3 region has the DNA TGTGCCTGGAGATGGGGGGTAGGGACTGAAGCTTTCTTT.

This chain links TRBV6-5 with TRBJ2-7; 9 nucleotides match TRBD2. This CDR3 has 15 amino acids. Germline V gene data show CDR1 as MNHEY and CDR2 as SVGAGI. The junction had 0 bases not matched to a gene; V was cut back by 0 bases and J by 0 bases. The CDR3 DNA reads TGTGCCAGCAGTTACTCAGCGGGAGGCTCCTACGAGCAGTACTTC. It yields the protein CASSYSAGGSYEQYF.

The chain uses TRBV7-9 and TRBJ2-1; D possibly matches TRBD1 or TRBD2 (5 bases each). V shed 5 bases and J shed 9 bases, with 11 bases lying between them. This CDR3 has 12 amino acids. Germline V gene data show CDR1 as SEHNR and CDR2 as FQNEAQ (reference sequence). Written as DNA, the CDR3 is TGTGCCAGCAGCCCCGGGGCCAGTGAGCAGTTCTTC. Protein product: CASSPGASEQFF.